This T cell receptor beta chain was recovered during a study of blood T cell repertoires in COVID-19. Looking at the study overall: The United States, Italy and Spain provided the acute and convalescent COVID-19 samples.

Produced via immunoSEQ multiplex PCR; TCRdb's table is partial and in-frame only. The sample carries about 440,000 clones, approximately 90% recorded once. Germline-derived CDR1 and CDR2 are MNHEY and SVGAGI. J lost 4 bases, V lost 7 bases, and 6 bases had no gene match. The CDR3 is 13 residues long. The chain recombines TRBV6-5 with TRBJ2-7; TRBD1 matches at 8 bases. The source of this sequence is a woman in her twenties or thirties with acute or convalescent COVID-19. The sequencing input was peripheral blood. As DNA, the CDR3 is TGTGCCAGCATGGGCAGGGGGCTGTACGAGCAGTACTTC. It specifies CASMGRGLYEQYF.